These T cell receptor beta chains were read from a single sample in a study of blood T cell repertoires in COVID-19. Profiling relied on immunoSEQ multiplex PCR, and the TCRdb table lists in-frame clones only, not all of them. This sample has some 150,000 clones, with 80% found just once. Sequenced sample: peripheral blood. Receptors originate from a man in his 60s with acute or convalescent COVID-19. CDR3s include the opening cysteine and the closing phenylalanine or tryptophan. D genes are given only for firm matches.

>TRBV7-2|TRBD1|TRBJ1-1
CASSLEGTGATEAFF
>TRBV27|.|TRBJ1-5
CASSLLAQGMGQPQHF
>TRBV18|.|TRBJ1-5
CASSQGHSNQPQHF
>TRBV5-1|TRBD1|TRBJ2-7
CASSFQGASKGPTF
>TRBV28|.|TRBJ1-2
CASSRQSGGAGGYTF
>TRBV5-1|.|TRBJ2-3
CASSLSSLAADTQYF
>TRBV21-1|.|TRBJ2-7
CASAKGRCYEQYF
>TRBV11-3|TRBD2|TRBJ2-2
CASSLRTSGELFF
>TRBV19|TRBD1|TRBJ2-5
CASSSPRTGGSLETQYF
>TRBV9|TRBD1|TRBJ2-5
CASSASGGPTTQYF
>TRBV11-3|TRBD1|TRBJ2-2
CASSPSPWTGDNTGELFF
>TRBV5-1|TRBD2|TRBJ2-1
CASSLQGLAHNEQFF
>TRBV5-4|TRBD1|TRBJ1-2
CASSRGTGPRNYGYTF
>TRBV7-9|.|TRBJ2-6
CASSYVLSGANVLTF